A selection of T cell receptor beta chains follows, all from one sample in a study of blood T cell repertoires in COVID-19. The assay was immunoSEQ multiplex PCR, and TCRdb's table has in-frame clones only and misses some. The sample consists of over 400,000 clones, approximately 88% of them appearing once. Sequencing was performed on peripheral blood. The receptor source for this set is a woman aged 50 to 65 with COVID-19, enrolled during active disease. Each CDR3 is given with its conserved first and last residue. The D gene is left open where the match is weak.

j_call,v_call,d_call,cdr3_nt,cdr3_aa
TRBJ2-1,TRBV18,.,TGTGCCAGCTCTCCCCGCACCGGTACGGATGAGCAGTTCTTC,CASSPRTGTDEQFF
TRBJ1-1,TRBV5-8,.,TGTGCCAGCAGCTTGGGGGACTGGTGGGCGGCTTTCTTT,CASSLGDWWAAFF
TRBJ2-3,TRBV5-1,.,TGCGCCAGCAGCTTGGTCGTGTCAACTAGCACAGATACGCAGTATTTT,CASSLVVSTSTDTQYF
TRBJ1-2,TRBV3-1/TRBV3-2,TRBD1,TGTGCCAGCAGCCAGCGAGGGACAGGGAAATATGGCTACACCTTC,CASSQRGTGKYGYTF
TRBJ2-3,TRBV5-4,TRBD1,TGTGCCAGCAGCTTCAGGGGGCAGGCAGATACGCAGTATTTT,CASSFRGQADTQYF
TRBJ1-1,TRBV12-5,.,TGTGCTAGTGGGATCGGGGATATGAACACTGAAGCTTTCTTT,CASGIGDMNTEAFF
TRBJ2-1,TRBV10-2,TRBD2,TGCGCCAGCACCCTCGGGGGGGGAAATGAGCAGTTCTTC,CASTLGGGNEQFF
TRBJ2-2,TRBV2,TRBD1,TGTGCCAGCAGGGGACAGGGGGCCGGGGAGCTGTTTTTT,CASRGQGAGELFF
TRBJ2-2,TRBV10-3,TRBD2,TGTGCCATCAGTGAAGAACGGGGGGGTAACACCGGGGAGCTGTTTTTT,CAISEERGGNTGELFF
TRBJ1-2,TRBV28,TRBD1,TGTGCCAGCAGGAGGGACAGGGGATTTTACTATGGCTACACCTTC,CASRRDRGFYYGYTF
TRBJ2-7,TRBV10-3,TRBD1,TGTGCCATCAGTGGAGGGGATTACAGGGGCTACTACGAGCAGTACTTC,CAISGGDYRGYYEQYF